This TCR beta chain was identified during a study of T cell clonotyping in hematopoietic cell transplantation. General study results and limits: After transplant, recipient diversity fell while pathologically expanded clonotypes grew through day 180. Without cell sorting, CD4 versus CD8 contributions remain unresolved. Broader posttransplant TCR repertoire diversity was predicted by graft donor and pretransplant recipient Inverse Simpson Index values.

Assay: immunoSEQ multiplex PCR; the TCRdb copy retains only in-frame clones and omits some. The profile covers tens of thousands of clones, with nearly 97% appearing a single time and approximately 0.9% taken by the ten largest. About this clone: Its antigen is unknown.

The CDR3 is 12 amino acids. The germline V gene has CDR1 SGHDT and CDR2 YYEEEE. V was clipped by 0 bases and J by 6 bases, with 6 bases between them. The chain is built from TRBV5-6 and TRBJ1-1, with TRBD1 as a possible D gene (5 bases). The sequenced sample was peripheral blood mononuclear cells. The origin of this receptor is a man aged 25-45 years in good health. Some clones in this sample may be carry-over from other donors' samples. The CDR3 reads CASSLGGPEAFF. As DNA, the CDR3 is TGTGCCAGCAGCTTGGGGGGACCTGAAGCTTTCTTT.